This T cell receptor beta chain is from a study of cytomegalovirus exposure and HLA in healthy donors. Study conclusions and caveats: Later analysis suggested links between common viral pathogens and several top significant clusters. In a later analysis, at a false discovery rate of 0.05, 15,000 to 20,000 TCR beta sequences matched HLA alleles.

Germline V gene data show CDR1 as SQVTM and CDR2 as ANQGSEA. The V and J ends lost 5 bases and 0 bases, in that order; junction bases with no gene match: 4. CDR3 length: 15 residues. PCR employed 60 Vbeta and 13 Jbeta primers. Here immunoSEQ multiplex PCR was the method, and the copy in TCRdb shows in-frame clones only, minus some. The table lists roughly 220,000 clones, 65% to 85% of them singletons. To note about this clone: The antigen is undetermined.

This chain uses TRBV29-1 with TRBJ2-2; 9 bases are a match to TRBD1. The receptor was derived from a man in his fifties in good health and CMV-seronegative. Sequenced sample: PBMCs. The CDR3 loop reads CSVSTGGTNTGELFF. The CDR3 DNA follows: TGCAGCGTTTCGACAGGGGGTACGAACACCGGGGAGCTGTTTTTT.